The T cell receptor (beta chain) described here comes from a study of blood T cell repertoires in COVID-19. The assay was immunoSEQ multiplex PCR, and TCRdb's table has in-frame clones only and misses some. The sample includes about 180,000 clones, about nine tenths of them seen just once. V was pared by 4 bases and J by 5 bases, with 20 bases between. The CDR3 consists of 16 residues. Germline lookup yields CDR1 MDHEN and CDR2 SYDVKM. Sequenced input: peripheral blood. This receptor was taken from a man aged 18-30 years who had recovered from COVID-19. The chain recombines TRBV28 with TRBJ1-1; D gene unclear. CDR3 protein: CASSSFLRSPFTEAFF. CDR3 in DNA: TGTGCCAGCAGTTCATTCCTTCGGTCCCCCTTTACTGAAGCTTTCTTT.